This T cell receptor beta chain was captured in a study of CD8+ T cells in alopecia areata. Study as a whole: Tofacitinib ran for 6 to 18 months before 6 months off drug. The investigators scored severity in treated patients by the percentage of affected scalp area. Study-wide results and limits: Persistence in scalp and blood during tofacitinib was observed for many expanded lesional clones.

V shed 0 bases and J shed 1 base, with 3 bases lying between them. The CDR3 contains 13 residues. The germline gives CDR1 SGHTA, CDR2 FQGTGA. cDNA reverse transcribed from extracted RNA served as the sequencing template. Libraries were prepared by immunoSEQ multiplex PCR; TCRdb keeps only in-frame clonotypes and omits some of them. Of 200,000 to 250,000 clones listed, approximately 57% were seen once; the top ten hold around 1.4%. This clone was counted a single time. What it binds is unknown. Treatment specified: oral pan-JAK inhibitor, 5-10 mg twice daily. Patients with alopecia areata provided lesional scalp punch biopsies as well as peripheral blood.

This receptor was identified in a human donor with alopecia areata. The sequencing here drew on CD4+ T cells sorted from blood, taken at week 4, from a patient treated with tofacitinib. This chain uses TRBV7-3 with TRBJ2-5; D gene unclear. The CDR3 DNA follows: TGTGCCAGCAGCTTAACGATCCAAGAGACCCAGTACTTC. Translation gives CASSLTIQETQYF.